This TCR beta chain was captured in a study of human T cells and chemical hapten exposure. Points from the study as a whole: Controls formed significantly fewer large CDR3 similarity clusters than expanded TCRs did.

The study's library attached unique molecular identifiers to single cDNA molecules. In the original workflow: The number of TCRs in each sample had a median of approximately 93,000 and spanned roughly 20,000 to 750,000. TCRdb re-derived calls from the RACE reads in MiXCR, one entry per CDR3 protein. The authors' filters were not applied to this entry. The table has roughly 32,000 distinct CDR3 sequences, 4.5% to 7.5% seen once. The time point here: patch test 3, about 24 weeks after DPC sensitization. Specified treatment: therapeutic diphenylcyclopropenone sensitization with weekly scalp DPC. Unfractionated whole blood yielded the extracted total RNA. The V end was cut by 7 bases, the J end by 2 bases, with 15 bases between. Germline V CDR1 and CDR2: SQVTM, ANQGSEA. This CDR3 is built from 14 residues. This clonotype was detected only a few times. Its matching antigen is unknown.

The V and J genes are TRBV29-1 and TRBJ2-1; D call uncertain. This material consisted of whole blood, taken in connection with sensitization to the hapten diphenylcyclopropenone (DPC). The sequence was collected from a man in his thirties or forties with alopecia areata. Some clones in this sample may be carry-over from other donors' samples. CDR3 residues: CSATPGLAYNEQFF. In DNA, the CDR3 is TGCAGCGCCACCCCCGGGCTAGCCTACAATGAGCAGTTCTTC.